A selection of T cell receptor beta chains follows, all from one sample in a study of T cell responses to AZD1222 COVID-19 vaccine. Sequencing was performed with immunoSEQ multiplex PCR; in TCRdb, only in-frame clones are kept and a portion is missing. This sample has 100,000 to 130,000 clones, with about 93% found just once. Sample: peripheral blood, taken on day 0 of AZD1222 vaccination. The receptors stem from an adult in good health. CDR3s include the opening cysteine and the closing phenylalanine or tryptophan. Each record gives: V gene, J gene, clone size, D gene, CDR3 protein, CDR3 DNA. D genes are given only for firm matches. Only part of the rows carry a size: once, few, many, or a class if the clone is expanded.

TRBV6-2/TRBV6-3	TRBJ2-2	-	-	CASSRGLGHTGELFF	TGTGCCAGCAGCAGAGGGCTGGGCCACACCGGGGAGCTGTTTTTT
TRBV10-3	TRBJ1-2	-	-	CAISEPSRNYGYTF	TGTGCCATCAGTGAGCCCAGCAGGAACTATGGCTACACCTTC
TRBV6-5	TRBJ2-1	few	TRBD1	CASSIGQGRHEQFF	TGTGCCAGCAGTATTGGACAGGGACGTCATGAGCAGTTCTTC
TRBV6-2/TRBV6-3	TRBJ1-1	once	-	CASSYFGENTEAFF	TGTGCCAGCAGTTACTTCGGGGAGAACACTGAAGCTTTCTTT
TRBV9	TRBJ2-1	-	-	CASSRGPYNEQFF	TGTGCCAGCAGCCGAGGGCCTTACAATGAGCAGTTCTTC
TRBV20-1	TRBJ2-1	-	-	CSASGPPLDNEQFF	TGCAGTGCTAGTGGTCCTCCCCTTGATAATGAGCAGTTCTTC
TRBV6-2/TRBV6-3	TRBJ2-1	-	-	CASSYGGRYNEQFF	TGTGCCAGCAGTTACGGGGGGCGGTACAATGAGCAGTTCTTC
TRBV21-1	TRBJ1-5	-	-	CASSKVLGGGRVTQHF	TGTGCCAGCAGCAAAGTCTTAGGAGGGGGCCGGGTGACCCAGCATTTT
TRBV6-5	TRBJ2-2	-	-	CASRYRVAGELFF	TGTGCCAGCAGGTACAGGGTTGCCGGGGAGCTGTTTTTT
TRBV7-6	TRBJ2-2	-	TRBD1	CASSPWDRNTGELFF	TGTGCCAGCAGCCCCTGGGACAGGAACACCGGGGAGCTGTTTTTT
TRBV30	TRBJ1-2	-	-	CAWSPTVYGYTF	TGTGCCTGGAGTCCTACTGTCTATGGCTACACCTTC
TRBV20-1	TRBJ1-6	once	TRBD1	CSASRGQVSGSYNSPLHF	TGCAGTGCTAGTCGGGGACAGGTGTCGGGCTCCTATAATTCACCCCTCCACTTT
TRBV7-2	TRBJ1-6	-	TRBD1	CASSRQGEAPLHF	TGTGCCAGCAGCCGCCAGGGGGAGGCACCCCTCCACTTT
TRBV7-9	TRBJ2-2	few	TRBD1	CASSPRDRGNTGELFF	TGTGCCAGCAGCCCCCGGGACAGGGGGAACACCGGGGAGCTGTTTTTT
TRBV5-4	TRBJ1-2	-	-	CASSLGPIDYGYTF	TGTGCCAGCAGCTTGGGGCCCATCGACTATGGCTACACCTTC
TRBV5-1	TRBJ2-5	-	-	CASSPWGVPETQYF	TGCGCCAGCAGCCCATGGGGGGTACCAGAGACCCAGTACTTC
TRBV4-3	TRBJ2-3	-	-	CASSQGGASTDTQYF	TGCGCCAGCAGCCAAGGTGGAGCTAGCACAGATACGCAGTATTTT
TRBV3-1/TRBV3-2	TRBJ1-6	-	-	CASSQEPPFRETPVFPLHF	TGTGCCAGCAGCCAAGAGCCCCCGTTCCGGGAGACACCGGTTTTCCCCCTCCACTTT
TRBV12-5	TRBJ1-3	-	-	CASGTIQGNTIYF	TGTGCTAGTGGTACTATCCAGGGAAACACCATATATTTT
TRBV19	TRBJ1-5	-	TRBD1	CASNTRAGGQPQHF	TGTGCCAGTAATACGCGGGCAGGGGGTCAGCCCCAGCATTTT
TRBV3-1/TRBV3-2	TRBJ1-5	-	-	CASSLSNQPQHF	TGTGCCAGCAGCCTTAGCAATCAGCCCCAGCATTTT
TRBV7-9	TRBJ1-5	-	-	CASSLGSGNQPQHF	TGTGCCAGCAGCTTAGGGTCGGGCAATCAGCCCCAGCATTTT
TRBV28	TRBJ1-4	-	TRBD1	CASSQPGQGKNEKLFF	TGTGCCAGCAGTCAACCGGGACAGGGAAAAAATGAAAAACTGTTTTTT
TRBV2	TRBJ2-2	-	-	CASGRGTTNTGELFF	TGTGCCAGCGGGCGCGGGACCACAAACACCGGGGAGCTGTTTTTT
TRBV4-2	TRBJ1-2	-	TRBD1	CASSQPGAGGGDGYTF	TGTGCCAGCAGCCAACCCGGGGCAGGGGGCGGGGATGGCTACACCTTC
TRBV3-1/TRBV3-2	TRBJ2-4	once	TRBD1	CASSQDIFLGQGENIQYF	TGTGCCAGCAGCCAAGATATTTTCTTGGGACAGGGAGAAAACATTCAGTACTTC
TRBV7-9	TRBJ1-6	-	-	CASSYQGSSPLHF	TGTGCCAGCAGCTACCAAGGTTCCTCACCCCTCCACTTT
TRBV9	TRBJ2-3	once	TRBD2	CASSVGLAGTPSTDTQYF	TGTGCCAGCAGCGTTGGACTAGCGGGGACTCCTTCCACAGATACGCAGTATTTT
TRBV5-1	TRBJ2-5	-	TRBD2	CASSLAAGGLETQYF	TGCGCCAGCAGCTTGGCTGCGGGGGGGTTGGAGACCCAGTACTTC
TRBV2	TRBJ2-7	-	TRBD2	CASSEGIAGLITYEQYF	TGTGCCAGCAGTGAAGGAATAGCGGGCCTTATTACCTACGAGCAGTACTTC
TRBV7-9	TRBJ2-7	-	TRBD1	CASSPPGGTYEQYF	TGTGCCAGCAGCCCCCCAGGGGGCACCTACGAGCAGTACTTC
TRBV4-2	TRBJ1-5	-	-	CASSQVPGTSYSNQPQHF	TGTGCCAGCAGCCAAGTCCCGGGGACATCCTATAGCAATCAACCCCAGCATTTT
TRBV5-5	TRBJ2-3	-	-	CASSLGSRDTQYF	TGTGCCAGCAGCTTGGGCTCGAGAGATACGCAGTATTTT
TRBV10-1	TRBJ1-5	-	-	CATCPTGDSNQPQHF	TGCGCCACCTGCCCTACCGGAGACAGCAATCAGCCCCAGCATTTT
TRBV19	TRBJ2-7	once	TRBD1	CASSPRTGSIFEQYF	TGTGCCAGTAGCCCAAGGACAGGTTCGATATTCGAGCAGTACTTC
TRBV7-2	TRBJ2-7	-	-	CASSLGTGLGEQYF	TGTGCCAGCAGCTTAGGGACCGGCCTAGGCGAGCAGTACTTC
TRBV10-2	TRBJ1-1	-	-	CASSEWGRRTEAFF	TGCGCCAGCAGTGAGTGGGGGCGGAGGACTGAAGCTTTCTTT
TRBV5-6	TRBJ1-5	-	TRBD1	CASSSWTGVNQPQHF	TGTGCCAGCAGCTCCTGGACAGGGGTCAATCAGCCCCAGCATTTT
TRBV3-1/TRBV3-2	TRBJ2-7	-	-	CASSQESRAYEQYF	TGTGCCAGCAGCCAAGAATCCAGGGCCTACGAGCAGTACTTC
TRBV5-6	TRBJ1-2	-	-	CASSSFFGEENYGYTF	TGTGCCAGCAGCTCTTTTTTCGGGGAGGAAAACTATGGCTACACCTTC
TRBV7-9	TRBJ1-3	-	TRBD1	CASSRQDRAFGNTIYF	TGTGCCAGCAGCCGCCAGGACAGGGCCTTTGGAAACACCATATATTTT
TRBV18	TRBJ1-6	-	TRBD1	CASSPTGDRGLSPLHF	TGTGCCAGCTCACCGACAGGGGACAGGGGGCTTTCACCCCTCCACTTT
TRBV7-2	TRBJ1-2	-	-	CASSLEGGRYYGYTF	TGTGCCAGCAGCTTAGAGGGGGGGCGATACTATGGCTACACCTTC
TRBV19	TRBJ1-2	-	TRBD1	CASSQRTGHHGGYTF	TGTGCCAGTAGTCAGAGGACAGGACATCATGGTGGCTACACCTTC
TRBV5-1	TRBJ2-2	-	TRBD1	CASSRQGVLLNTGELFF	TGCGCCAGCAGCCGACAGGGGGTGCTCTTGAACACCGGGGAGCTGTTTTTT
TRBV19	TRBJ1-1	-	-	CASSAGWVMNTEAFF	TGTGCCAGTAGTGCAGGGTGGGTTATGAACACTGAAGCTTTCTTT
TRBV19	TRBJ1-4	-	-	CASSHTGGGEKLFF	TGTGCCAGCAGTCATACGGGAGGAGGTGAAAAACTGTTTTTT
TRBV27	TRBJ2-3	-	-	CASSRGWGSTDTQYF	TGTGCCAGCAGTCGTGGGTGGGGATCCACAGATACGCAGTATTTT
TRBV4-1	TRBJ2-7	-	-	CASSQGSATVGEQYF	TGCGCCAGCAGCCAAGGCTCAGCGACTGTAGGCGAGCAGTACTTC
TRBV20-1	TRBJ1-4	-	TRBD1	CSASGWTGPNEKLFF	TGCAGTGCTAGTGGGTGGACAGGGCCTAATGAAAAACTGTTTTTT
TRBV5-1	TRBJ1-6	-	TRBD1	CASSLQGDNSPLHF	TGCGCCAGCAGCTTGCAGGGGGATAATTCACCCCTCCACTTT
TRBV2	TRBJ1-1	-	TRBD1	CASRTDRVQNTEAFF	TGTGCCAGCAGGACGGACAGGGTACAGAACACTGAAGCTTTCTTT
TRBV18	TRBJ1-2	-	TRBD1	CASSPPVTGINYGYTF	TGTGCCAGCTCACCACCTGTGACAGGGATTAACTATGGCTACACCTTC
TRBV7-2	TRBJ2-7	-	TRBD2	CAGSLVAGGSHEQYF	TGTGCCGGCAGCTTAGTAGCGGGGGGGTCTCACGAGCAGTACTTC
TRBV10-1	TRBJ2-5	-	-	CASSDPGLETQYF	TGCGCCAGCAGTGACCCGGGACTAGAGACCCAGTACTTC